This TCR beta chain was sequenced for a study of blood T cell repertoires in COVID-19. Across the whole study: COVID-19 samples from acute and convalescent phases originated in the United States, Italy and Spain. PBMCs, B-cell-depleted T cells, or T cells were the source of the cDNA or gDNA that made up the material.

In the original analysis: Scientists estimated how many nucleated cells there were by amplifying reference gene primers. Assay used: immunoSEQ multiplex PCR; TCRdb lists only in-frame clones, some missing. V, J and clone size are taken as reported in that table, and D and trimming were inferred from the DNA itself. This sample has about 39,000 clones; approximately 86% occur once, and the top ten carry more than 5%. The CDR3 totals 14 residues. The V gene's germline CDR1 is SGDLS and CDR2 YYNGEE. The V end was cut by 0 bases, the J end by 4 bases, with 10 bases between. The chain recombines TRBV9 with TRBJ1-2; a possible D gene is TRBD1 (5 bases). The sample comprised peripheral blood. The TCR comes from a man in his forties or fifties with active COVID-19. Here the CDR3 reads CASSVGGHPYGYTF. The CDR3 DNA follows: TGTGCCAGCAGCGTAGGTGGACACCCCTATGGCTACACCTTC.